This TCR beta chain was captured in a study of shared clonotypes between healthy human individuals. At the level of the study: Used for every donor were three CD4 naive, three CD4 memory, two CD8 naive and one CD8 memory plate.

The authors ran the assay at deep level. Method: immunoSEQ multiplex PCR; TCRdb's copy keeps in-frame clones and lacks some. The sample lists over 2 million clones; just under 95% were seen once. For this clone: This specimen includes other DNA sequences encoding the same CDR3.

CDR3 length equals 13 residues. The V gene end was trimmed by 0 bases and the J gene end by 6 bases; junction bases not matched to a gene: 2. Germline CDR1 is GTSNPN and CDR2 is SVGIG (reference sequence). The clonotype comes from a man aged 18 to 29 in good health. Some clones in this sample may be carry-over from other donors' samples. The material sequenced was naive CD4+ T cells from PBMCs. Noted subset: CD45RA+ positively selected. V is TRBV30 and J is TRBJ1-5; 7 bases are shared with TRBD1. CDR3 nucleotide sequence: TGTGCCTGGAGTGTAGCAGGGGGTCAGCCCCAGCATTTT. It translates to CAWSVAGGQPQHF.